Below, 2 T cell receptor beta chains from the same sample are listed, as sequenced in a study of T cell responses to AZD1222 COVID-19 vaccine. Assay: immunoSEQ multiplex PCR; the TCRdb copy retains only in-frame clones and omits some. The sample shows some 150,000 clones, 90% of them seen only once. Here the sequenced sample was peripheral blood, taken on day 0 of AZD1222 vaccination. The receptors were sampled from an adult in good health.

V is TRBV19 and J is TRBJ1-2; D remains ambiguous. Germline V gene data show CDR1 as LNHDA and CDR2 as SQIVND (reference sequence). The CDR3 spans 14 residues. V lost 5 bases and J 4 bases, leaving 14 bases between the germline ends. For the CDR3, the DNA is TGTGCCAGTAGTGCTGGACGGCTAGTCTATGGCTACACCTTC. Residues: CASSAGRLVYGYTF. The full variable domain, with the rest looked up from reference TRBV19 and TRBJ1-2, is DGGITQSPKYLFRKEGQNVTLSCEQNLNHDAMYWYRQDPGQGLRLIYYSQIVNDFQKGDIAEGYSVSREKKESFPLTVTSAQKNPTAFYLCASSAGRLVYGYTFGSGTRLTVV.

CDR3 nucleotide sequence: TGTGCCAGCAGCTCCGGGACTAGCGTCCGCAATGAGCAGTTCTTC. Its translation: CASSSGTSVRNEQFF. The rearrangement joins TRBV5-4 to TRBJ2-1; 10 nucleotides line up with TRBD2. CDR1 SGHNT and CDR2 YYREEE come from the germline V gene (reference sequence). V lost 3 bases and J lost 6; bases outside the gene matches: 6. The CDR3 is 15 residues long.